The clone carrying this T cell receptor (beta chain) was observed once. Its antigen is undetermined. TCRdb's copy holds only in-frame clones and misses some; the assay was immunoSEQ multiplex PCR. The sample records approximately 140,000 clones, 82% being singletons. This entry belongs to a study of T cell responses to AZD1222 COVID-19 vaccine. Study-level points and caveats: Of spike-specific TCRs, nearly half reportedly target regions left unmutated in variants.

V was shortened by 3 bases and J by 3 bases, with 9 bases between the two germline ends. CDR3 length: 13 amino acids. CDR1 is SGHAT and CDR2 is FQNNGV in the germline V gene. The TCR was taken from an adult in good health. The sequencing here drew on peripheral blood, taken on day 0 of MenACWY control vaccination. The chain links TRBV11-2 to TRBJ2-7; the D gene is possibly TRBD1 (5 bases). Written as DNA, the CDR3 is TGTGCCAGCAGCTTCCAGACAGACTACGAGCAGTACTTC. It codes for CASSFQTDYEQYF.